This TCR beta chain was observed in a study of blood T cell repertoires in COVID-19. About the research overall: Sites in the United States, Italy and Spain provided acute and convalescent COVID-19 samples. PBMCs, B-cell-depleted T cells, or T cells were the source of the cDNA or gDNA that made up the material.

Germline V lookup: CDR1 MNHEY, CDR2 SVGAGI. Trimming cost V 7 bases and J 3 bases, with 12 bases left between them. The CDR3 has 14 amino acids. The table came from immunoSEQ multiplex PCR; TCRdb's copy has only in-frame clones and leaves some out. The sample holds a few hundred thousand clones, 88% seen once. The V and J genes are TRBV6-5 and TRBJ1-4, with a possible D match to TRBD1 (6 bases). The origin of this receptor is a woman aged 40 to 49 who had recovered from COVID-19. Source material: peripheral blood. CDR3 amino acids: CASTAGAPNEKLFF. DNA for the CDR3: TGTGCCAGCACCGCAGGGGCCCCTAATGAAAAACTGTTTTTT.